This T cell receptor beta chain stems from a study of shared clonotypes between healthy human individuals. Per germline, CDR1 SGHDT and CDR2 YYEEEE. The CDR3 runs 16 residues. Here immunoSEQ multiplex PCR was the method, and the copy in TCRdb shows in-frame clones only, minus some. The sample includes nearly 750,000 clones, roughly 72% of them seen just once. A word on this clone: The junction differs from germline at one of its ends, possibly a read error.

Material for sequencing was memory CD4+ T cells sorted from blood. Specified subset: CD45RA-negative fraction. The source is a woman in her 30s in good health. This chain links TRBV5-6 with TRBJ2-2; unclear D gene. This CDR3 is CASSLGPGPSTRELFF. The DNA for the CDR3 is TGTGCCAGCAGCTTAGGTCCGGGTCCGAGCACCCGGGAGCTGTTTTTT.